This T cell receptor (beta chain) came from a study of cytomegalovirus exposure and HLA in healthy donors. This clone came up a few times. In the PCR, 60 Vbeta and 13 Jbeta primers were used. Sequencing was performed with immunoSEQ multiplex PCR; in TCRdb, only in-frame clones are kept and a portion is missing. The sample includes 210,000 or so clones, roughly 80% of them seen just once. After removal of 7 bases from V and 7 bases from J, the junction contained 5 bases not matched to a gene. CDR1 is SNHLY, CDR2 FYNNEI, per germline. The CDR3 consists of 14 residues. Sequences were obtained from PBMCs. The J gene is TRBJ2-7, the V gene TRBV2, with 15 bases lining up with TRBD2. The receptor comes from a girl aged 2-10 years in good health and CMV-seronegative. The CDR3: CASKPGLAGGEQYF. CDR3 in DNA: TGTGCCAGCAAACCGGGACTAGCGGGAGGTGAGCAGTACTTC.